The 29 T cell receptor beta chains in this list originate from one sample, sequenced in a study of blood T cell repertoires in COVID-19. Generated by immunoSEQ multiplex PCR, the TCRdb table keeps only in-frame clones and is missing some. The sample records 140,000 to 150,000 clones, 80% being singletons. The sample consisted of peripheral blood. Every receptor here comes from a man aged 55 to 70 with active or convalescent COVID-19.

The rearrangement joins TRBV12-3 or TRBV12-4 to TRBJ1-3, with 10 bases identical to TRBD1. The CDR3 is 13 amino acids. Trimming at V came to 6 bases and at J to 7 bases, leaving 3 bases not matched to a gene. The CDR3 here is CASRRDRGNTIYF. The CDR3, as DNA: TGTGCCAGCAGACGGGACAGGGGTAACACCATATATTTT.

The rearrangement joins TRBV27 to TRBJ2-1; TRBD2 agrees at 13 bases. The CDR3 totals 18 residues. Germline trimming cut 2 bases from V and 1 base from J; bases unmatched to any gene: 5. The germline V gene has CDR1 MNHEY and CDR2 SMNVEV (reference sequence). The CDR3 bases are TGTGCCAGCAGTTTAACTAGCGGGAGGGCCGCGTCCTACAATGAGCAGTTCTTC. Translating gives CASSLTSGRAASYNEQFF.

This chain joins TRBV9 and TRBJ2-3, with TRBD2 identical over 7 bases. V shed 0 bases, J shed 3 bases, and the junction held 13 bases outside the gene matches. There are 18 residues in the CDR3. Germline CDR1 and CDR2: SGDLS and YYNGEE. The CDR3, as DNA: TGTGCCAGCAGCGTAGCTAAAGGGAGGGGTTTTGGTACAGATACGCAGTATTTT. Translating gives CASSVAKGRGFGTDTQYF.

This clone has only a few counts. The CDR3 protein is CASALLEREGQVTQYF. The DNA for the CDR3 is TGTGCCAGCGCCCTTTTAGAGCGGGAGGGTCAAGTTACGCAGTATTTT. The chain recombines TRBV6-4 with TRBJ2-3; 10 nucleotides line up with TRBD2. Germline V CDR1 and CDR2: MRHNA, SNTAGT. The CDR3 spans 16 residues. V dropped 8 bases and J dropped 8; count of bases not matched to a gene: 16.

The gene calls are TRBV30 and TRBJ1-6, with TRBD1 matching 8 bases. CDR1 is GTSNPN and CDR2 is SVGIG in the germline V gene (reference sequence). This CDR3 region has 14 residues. J was trimmed by 8 bases and V by 3 bases; bases with no gene match: 6. The CDR3 nucleotides read TGTGCCTGGAGGACAGGGGAAGTTGATTCACCCCTCCACTTT. This gives the protein CAWRTGEVDSPLHF.

The chain recombines TRBV29-1 with TRBJ2-7, with D possibly being TRBD2 (5 bases). CDR1 is SQVTM, CDR2 ANQGSEA, per germline. V dropped 7 bases and J dropped 6 bases, with 28 bases sitting between them. This CDR3 is 16 amino acids long. DNA for the CDR3: TGCAGCGCCCTCTATAACCAAAGGTCCATGGCGGGCGAGCAGTACTTC. Its translation: CSALYNQRSMAGEQYF.

The V call is TRBV5-4, the J call TRBJ2-3; 9 bases are a match to TRBD2. The CDR3 runs 19 residues. The germline gives CDR1 SGHNT, CDR2 YYREEE (reference sequence). J lost 0 bases, V lost 4 bases, and 15 bases had no gene match. The CDR3, as DNA: TGTGCCAGCAGCCGGGGAGGTAATAGCGGGAGACAAAGCACAGATACGCAGTATTTT. Its protein is CASSRGGNSGRQSTDTQYF.

The V call is TRBV28, the J call TRBJ1-2, with 10 nucleotides matching TRBD1. CDR3 length equals 14 residues. V shed 8 bases and J 2 bases; nucleotides not matched to a gene: 5. The germline V gene encodes CDR1 MDHEN and CDR2 SYDVKM. CDR3 protein: CASDGQGENYGYTF. The CDR3 DNA sequence: TGTGCCAGCGATGGACAGGGGGAAAACTATGGCTACACCTTC.

This chain connects TRBV3-1 (or the pseudogene TRBV3-2) to TRBJ1-6; no definite D call. Germline V CDR1 and CDR2: LGHDT, YNNKEL (reference sequence). V lost 5 bases and J 10 bases, leaving 12 bases between the germline ends. CDR3 length equals 13 residues. The chain's CDR3 is CASSSLRVSPLHF. For the CDR3, the DNA is TGTGCCAGCAGCTCCCTCCGGGTGTCACCCCTCCACTTT.

The chain is built from TRBV7-8 and TRBJ2-1; D remains ambiguous. Trimming left V 4 bases short and J 6 bases short, with 19 bases between. Germline V gene data show CDR1 as SGHVS and CDR2 as FQNEAQ. The CDR3 totals 16 residues. For the CDR3, the DNA is TGTGCCAGCAGCTCGCCCGCACCGGAGCCTTCCAATGAGCAGTTCTTC. As protein: CASSSPAPEPSNEQFF.

The chain is built from TRBV6-5 and TRBJ1-5; a weak D match, TRBD1 (6 bases). V gave up 8 bases and J gave up 7 bases, with 21 bases separating them. Germline V gene data show CDR1 as MNHEY and CDR2 as SVGAGI. CDR3 length: 15 residues. The CDR3 DNA reads as TGTGCCAGCCAAGCCCAAGGGGGGGGCGGACAGCCCCAGCATTTT. Translation: CASQAQGGGGQPQHF.

For the CDR3, the DNA is TGTGCCACCAGTGATCTGGGACAGGGGGTGGCTGAGCAGTTCTTC. It is translated as CATSDLGQGVAEQFF. The gene calls are TRBV24-1 and TRBJ2-1; TRBD1 matches 11 bases. The V gene end was trimmed by 3 bases and the J gene end by 9 bases; junction bases not matched to a gene: 6. CDR1 is KGHDR and CDR2 is SFDVKD in the germline V gene. The CDR3 loop spans 15 amino acids.

For the CDR3, the DNA is TGTGCCAGTACCCAGGCTGGGACAGGGGCTATGGGGGAGCTGTTTTTT. This gives the protein CASTQAGTGAMGELFF. The rearrangement uses TRBV19 and TRBJ2-2, with TRBD1 identical over 10 bases. The germline V gene has CDR1 LNHDA and CDR2 SQIVND (reference sequence). Trimming at V came to 7 bases and at J to 8 bases, leaving 13 bases not matched to a gene. The CDR3 extends over 16 amino acids.

The chain recombines TRBV28 with TRBJ1-3; 7 bases fit TRBD1. Germline values: CDR1 MDHEN, CDR2 SYDVKM. CDR3 length: 20 amino acids. V was pared by 8 bases and J by 0 bases, with 22 bases of the junction left unmatched. The CDR3 nucleotides are TGTGCCAGCCAAAGCGGAACCACCTTGCGACAGGGAAGCTCTGGAAACACCATATATTTT. This codes for CASQSGTTLRQGSSGNTIYF.

The CDR3 bases are TGTGCCAGCAGCCTCAGGACAGGGGGCAATGAGCAGTTCTTC. This sequence encodes CASSLRTGGNEQFF. The chain uses TRBV9 and TRBJ2-1; 10 bases are a match to TRBD1. The junction had 4 bases not matched to a gene; V was cut back by 4 bases and J by 6 bases. Germline CDR1 SGDLS, CDR2 YYNGEE. CDR3 length: 14 residues.

The gene calls are TRBV14 and TRBJ2-2; the match to TRBD1 covers 9 bases. The CDR3 is 13 residues long. J lost 9 bases, V lost 6 bases, and 5 bases had no gene match. Germline V gene data show CDR1 as SGHDN and CDR2 as FVKESK. For the CDR3, the DNA is TGTGCCAGCAGTCGAACAGGGGGCAGGGAGCTGTTTTTT. This encodes CASSRTGGRELFF.

This chain joins TRBV28 and TRBJ1-4; 8 nucleotides match TRBD1. This CDR3 region has 15 residues. CDR1 is MDHEN and CDR2 is SYDVKM in the germline V gene. The V segment lost 6 bases and the J segment 8 bases; nucleotides outside the gene matches: 11. The DNA for the CDR3 is TGTGCCAGCAGAGCTACAGGGGGAGCGGAAGAAAAACTGTTTTTT. It is translated as CASRATGGAEEKLFF.

V usage is TRBV9 and J usage is TRBJ2-3; a weak D match, TRBD1 (5 bases). The CDR3 loop spans 13 amino acids. V was pared by 4 bases and J by 2 bases, with 8 bases between. Germline V gene sequence: CDR1 SGDLS, CDR2 YYNGEE. The CDR3 DNA reads as TGTGCCAGCAGCCCCAGGGACACAGATACGCAGTATTTT. This encodes CASSPRDTDTQYF.

In this sample, this clone turned up a few times. The V call is TRBV21-1, the J call TRBJ2-7; the table's D call, TRBD2, has no DNA check behind it. TRBV21-1 is marked as a pseudogene. This CDR3 spans 19 amino acids. The CDR3 loop reads CASTCPSGTSGGSSYEQYF. The CDR3 coding sequence is TGTGCCAGCACTTGCCCGTCGGGGACTAGCGGGGGAAGCTCCTACGAGCAGTACTTC.

The rearrangement links TRBV20-1 to TRBJ2-4; perhaps TRBD2 as D (5 bases). The V end was cut by 3 bases, the J end by 8 bases, with 8 bases between. This CDR3 spans 11 amino acids. Germline V lookup: CDR1 DFQATT, CDR2 SNEGSKA (reference sequence). The CDR3 region is CSARWGDIQYF. CDR3 coding DNA: TGCAGTGCTAGGTGGGGAGACATTCAGTACTTC.

V gene TRBV28 combines with J gene TRBJ2-5, with D perhaps TRBD2 (6 bases). The ends were cut back, 5 bases at V and 0 bases at J, with 13 bases in the middle. The length of the CDR3 is 15 residues. CDR1 and CDR2 from the germline V gene are MDHEN and SYDVKM. The CDR3 coding sequence is TGTGCCAGCAGTCGGGAGCGACCGTACCAAGAGACCCAGTACTTC. Its protein is CASSRERPYQETQYF.

The chain is built from TRBV7-8 and TRBJ1-5; D call uncertain. Trimming took off 5 bases at V and 9 bases at J, with 11 bases between the two ends. This CDR3 contains 12 residues. The V gene's germline CDR1 is SGHVS and CDR2 FQNEAQ. CDR3 coding DNA: TGTGCCAGCAGCGGCCCCGAATCGCCCCAGCATTTT. Translated: CASSGPESPQHF. The entire variable domain, with the rest obtained from reference TRBV7-8 and TRBJ1-5, is as follows: GAGVSQSPRYKVAKRGQDVALRCDPISGHVSLFWYQQALGQGPEFLTYFQNEAQLDKSGLPSDRFFAERPEGSVSTLKIQRTQQEDSAVYLCASSGPESPQHFGDGTRLSIL.

The chain carries TRBV7-2 and TRBJ2-5; possible D gene TRBD2, 6 bases. The V end lost 0 bases, the J end lost 1 base, and 9 bases lay between the germline ends. This CDR3 has 15 amino acids. Germline lookup yields CDR1 SGHTA and CDR2 FQGNSA. This CDR3 reads CASSLATGAQETQYF. DNA for the CDR3: TGTGCCAGCAGCTTAGCCACGGGAGCCCAAGAGACCCAGTACTTC.

This clone was observed a single time. V and J are TRBV18 and TRBJ2-3; D is undetermined. Germline assignment: CDR1 KGHSH and CDR2 LQKENI. The CDR3 is made up of 15 amino acids. The V end lost 3 bases, the J end lost 0 bases, and 10 bases lay between the germline ends. The CDR3 DNA is TGTGCCAGCTCACCGCAACTCCGGAGCACAGATACGCAGTATTTT. Its translation is CASSPQLRSTDTQYF.

DNA for the CDR3: TGCGCCAGCAGCTGGGGGACTAGCGGCCAAGAGACCCAGTACTTC. Translated, it gives CASSWGTSGQETQYF. The chain recombines TRBV5-1 with TRBJ2-5; TRBD2 matches 11 bases. From germline, CDR1 is SGHRS and CDR2 YFSETQ. This CDR3 has 15 residues. J was trimmed by 1 base and V by 3 bases; bases with no gene match: 2.

V usage is TRBV18 and J usage is TRBJ1-1, with 7 positions matching TRBD1. Germline V gives CDR1 KGHSH, CDR2 LQKENI. V shed 1 base, J shed 11 bases, and the junction held 10 bases outside the gene matches. The CDR3 spans 14 residues. CDR3 coding DNA: TGTGCCAGCTCACCACTACAATTCACAGGGGCGGCTTTCTTT. Its translation: CASSPLQFTGAAFF. Full variable domain (outside the CDR3, taken from reference TRBV18 and TRBJ1-1): NAGVMQNPRHLVRRRGQEARLRCSPMKGHSHVYWYRQLPEEGLKFMVYLQKENIIDESGMPKERFSAEFPKEGPSILRIQQVVRGDSAAYFCASSPLQFTGAAFFGQGTRLTVV.

The V and J genes are TRBV5-1 and TRBJ2-7; a weak D match, TRBD2 (6 bases). Trimming stripped 4 bases from V and 2 bases from J, with 7 bases between. In germline, CDR1 is SGHRS, CDR2 YFSETQ. CDR3 size: 12 residues. Written as DNA, the CDR3 is TGCGCCAGCAGCCCGGGGGCCTACGAGCAGTACTTC. It translates to CASSPGAYEQYF.

This clone was detected a few times. The rearrangement joins TRBV6-5 to TRBJ1-4, with D hard to call. CDR3 length: 13 amino acids. The germline V and J ends were trimmed by 8 bases and 3 bases, with 10 bases remaining between them. The V gene's germline CDR1 is MNHEY and CDR2 SVGAGI. CDR3: CASGTVSNEKLFF. The CDR3 DNA follows: TGTGCCAGCGGAACAGTTTCTAATGAAAAACTGTTTTTT.

The V call is TRBV28, the J call TRBJ2-7; TRBD2 agrees at 12 bases. The CDR3 has 15 residues. From germline, CDR1 is MDHEN and CDR2 SYDVKM. Losses at the gene ends were 5 bases for V and 6 bases for J; bases not matched to a gene: 8. The CDR3 nucleotides read TGTGCCAGCAGTCCCCCTAGCGGGAGGGCCCTCGAGCAGTACTTC. Its protein is CASSPPSGRALEQYF.